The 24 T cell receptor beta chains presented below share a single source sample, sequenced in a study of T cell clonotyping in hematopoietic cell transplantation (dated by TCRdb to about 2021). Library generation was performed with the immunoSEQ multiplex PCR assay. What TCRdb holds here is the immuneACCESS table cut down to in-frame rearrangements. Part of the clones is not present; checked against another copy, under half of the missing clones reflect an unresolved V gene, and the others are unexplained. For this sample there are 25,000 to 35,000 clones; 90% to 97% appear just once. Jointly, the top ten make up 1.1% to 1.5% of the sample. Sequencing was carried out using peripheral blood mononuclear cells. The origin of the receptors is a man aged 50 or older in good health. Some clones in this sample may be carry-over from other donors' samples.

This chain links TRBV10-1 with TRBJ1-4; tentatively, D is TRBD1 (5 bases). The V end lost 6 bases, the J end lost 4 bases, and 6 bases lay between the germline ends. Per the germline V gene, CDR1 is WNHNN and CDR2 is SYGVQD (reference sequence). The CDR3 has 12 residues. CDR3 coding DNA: TGCGCCAGCAGGCAGGGTAATGAAAAACTGTTTTTT. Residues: CASRQGNEKLFF.

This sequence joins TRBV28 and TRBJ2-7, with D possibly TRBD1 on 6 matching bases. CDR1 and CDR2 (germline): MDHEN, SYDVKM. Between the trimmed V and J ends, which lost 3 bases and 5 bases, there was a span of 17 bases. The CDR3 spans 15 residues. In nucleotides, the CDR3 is TGTGCCAGCAGTTTGCCATTAACAGGGAGCCACGAGCAGTACTTC. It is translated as CASSLPLTGSHEQYF.

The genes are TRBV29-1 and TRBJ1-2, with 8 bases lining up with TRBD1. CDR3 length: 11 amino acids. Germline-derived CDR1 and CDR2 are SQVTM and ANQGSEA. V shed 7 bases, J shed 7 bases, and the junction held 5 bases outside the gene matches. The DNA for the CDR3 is TGCAGCGCATCGACAGGGGCTGGCTACACCTTC. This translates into CSASTGAGYTF.

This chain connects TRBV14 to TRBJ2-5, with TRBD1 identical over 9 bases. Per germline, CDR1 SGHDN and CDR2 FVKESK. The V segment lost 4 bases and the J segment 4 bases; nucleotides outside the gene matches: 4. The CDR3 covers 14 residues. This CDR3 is CASSPSTGGETQYF. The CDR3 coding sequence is TGTGCCAGCAGCCCTTCGACAGGGGGAGAGACCCAGTACTTC.

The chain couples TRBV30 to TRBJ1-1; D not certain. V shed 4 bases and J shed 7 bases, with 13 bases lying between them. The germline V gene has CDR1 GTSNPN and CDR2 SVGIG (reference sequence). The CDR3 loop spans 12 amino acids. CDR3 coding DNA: TGTGCCTGGAAGAGGTTCGGCAGTGAAGCTTTCTTT. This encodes CAWKRFGSEAFF. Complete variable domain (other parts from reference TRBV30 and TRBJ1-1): SQTIHQWPATLVQPVGSPLSLECTVEGTSNPNLYWYRQAAGRGLQLLFYSVGIGQISSEVPQNLSASRPQDRQFILSSKKLLLSDSGFYLCAWKRFGSEAFFGQGTRLTVV.

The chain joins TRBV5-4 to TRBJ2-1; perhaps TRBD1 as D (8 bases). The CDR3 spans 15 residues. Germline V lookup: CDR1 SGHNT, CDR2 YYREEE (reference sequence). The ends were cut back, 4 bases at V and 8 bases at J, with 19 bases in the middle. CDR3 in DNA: TGTGCCAGCAGCGCAGTAGACAGGGGAGGGTATGAGCAGTTCTTC. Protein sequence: CASSAVDRGGYEQFF.

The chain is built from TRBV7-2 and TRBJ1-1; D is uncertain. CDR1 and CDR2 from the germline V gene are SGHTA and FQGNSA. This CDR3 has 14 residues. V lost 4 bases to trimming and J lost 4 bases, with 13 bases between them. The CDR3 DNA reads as TGTGCCAGCAGCTCCGGGTACGGGAGCACTGAAGCTTTCTTT. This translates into CASSSGYGSTEAFF.

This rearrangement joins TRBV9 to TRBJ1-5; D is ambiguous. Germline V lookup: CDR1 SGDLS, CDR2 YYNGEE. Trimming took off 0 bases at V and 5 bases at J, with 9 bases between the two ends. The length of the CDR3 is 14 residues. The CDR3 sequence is CASSVAAGDQPQHF. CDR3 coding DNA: TGTGCCAGCAGCGTAGCCGCCGGGGATCAGCCCCAGCATTTT. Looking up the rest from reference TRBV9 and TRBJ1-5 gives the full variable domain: DSGVTQTPKHLITATGQRVTLRCSPRSGDLSVYWYQQSLDQGLQFLIQYYNGEERAKGNILERFSAQQFPDLHSELNLSSLELGDSALYFCASSVAAGDQPQHFGDGTRLSIL.

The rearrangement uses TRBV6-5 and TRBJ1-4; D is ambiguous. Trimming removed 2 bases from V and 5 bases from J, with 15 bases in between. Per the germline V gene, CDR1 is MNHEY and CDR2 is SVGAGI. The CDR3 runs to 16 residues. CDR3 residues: CASSYALEGSNEKLFF. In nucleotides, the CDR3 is TGTGCCAGCAGTTACGCGCTGGAGGGCTCAAATGAAAAACTGTTTTTT.

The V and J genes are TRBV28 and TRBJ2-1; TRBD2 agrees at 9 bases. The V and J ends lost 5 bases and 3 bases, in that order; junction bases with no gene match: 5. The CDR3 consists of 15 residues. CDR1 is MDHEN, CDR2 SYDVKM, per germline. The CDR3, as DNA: TGTGCCAGCAGTGGCAGCGGGGGGCTCTACAATGAGCAGTTCTTC. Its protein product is CASSGSGGLYNEQFF.

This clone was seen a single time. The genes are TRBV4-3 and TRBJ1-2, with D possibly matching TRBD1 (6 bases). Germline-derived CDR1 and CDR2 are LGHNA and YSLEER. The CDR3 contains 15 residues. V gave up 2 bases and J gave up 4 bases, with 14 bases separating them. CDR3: CASSQQGIGGYGYTF. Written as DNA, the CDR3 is TGCGCCAGCAGCCAACAGGGGATTGGTGGCTATGGCTACACCTTC.

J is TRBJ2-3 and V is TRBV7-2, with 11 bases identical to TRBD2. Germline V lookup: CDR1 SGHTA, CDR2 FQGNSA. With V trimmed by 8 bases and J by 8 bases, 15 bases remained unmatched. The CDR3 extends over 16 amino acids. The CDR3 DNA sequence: TGTGCCAGCGTCCCCTTAGCGGGGGGGCCTTGGGGTACGCAGTATTTT. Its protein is CASVPLAGGPWGTQYF.

CDR3 region: CASSVGGYTEAFF. CDR3 DNA sequence: TGTGCCAGCAGTGTGGGGGGGTACACTGAAGCTTTCTTT. The chain uses TRBV6-1 and TRBJ1-1; a possible D gene is TRBD1 (5 bases). Germline CDR1 reads MNHNS; CDR2 reads SASEGT. The V end lost 4 bases, the J end lost 3 bases, and 9 bases lay between the germline ends. The CDR3 is made up of 13 amino acids.

This CDR3 reads CASSLSQETQYF. The CDR3 region has the DNA TGCGCCAGCAGCTTATCCCAAGAGACCCAGTACTTC. This chain uses TRBV5-1 with TRBJ2-5; D is unresolved. The germline V and J ends were trimmed by 2 bases and 1 base, with 3 bases remaining between them. The CDR3 extends over 12 amino acids. Germline lookup yields CDR1 SGHRS and CDR2 YFSETQ.

The CDR3, as DNA: TGTGCCAAGAACCGGGCTCCGTCCCTAGATACGCAGTATTTT. Protein: CAKNRAPSLDTQYF. The V gene is TRBV6-1, the J gene TRBJ2-3; D call uncertain. Per germline, CDR1 MNHNS and CDR2 SASEGT. The CDR3 sequence is 14 residues long. V was trimmed by 10 bases and J by 5 bases, leaving 19 bases between them.

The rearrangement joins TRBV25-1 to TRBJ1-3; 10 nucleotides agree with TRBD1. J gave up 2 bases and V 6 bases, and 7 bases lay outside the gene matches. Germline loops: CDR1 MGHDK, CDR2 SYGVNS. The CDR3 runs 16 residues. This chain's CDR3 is CASSRTGTGAGNTIYF. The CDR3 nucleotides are TGTGCCAGCAGCCGAACCGGGACAGGGGCTGGAAACACCATATATTTT.

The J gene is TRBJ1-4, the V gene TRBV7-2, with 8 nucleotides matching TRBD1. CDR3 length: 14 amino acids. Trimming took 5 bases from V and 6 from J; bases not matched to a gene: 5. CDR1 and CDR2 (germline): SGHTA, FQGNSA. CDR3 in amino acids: CASSPGQADEKLFF. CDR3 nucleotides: TGTGCCAGCAGCCCGGGACAGGCAGATGAAAAACTGTTTTTT.

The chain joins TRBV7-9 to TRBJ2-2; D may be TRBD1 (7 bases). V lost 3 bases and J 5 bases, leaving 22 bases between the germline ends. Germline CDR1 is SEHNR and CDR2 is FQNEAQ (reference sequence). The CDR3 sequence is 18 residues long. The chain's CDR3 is CASSFTLIQGRGTGELFF. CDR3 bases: TGTGCCAGCAGCTTTACCCTCATACAGGGGCGGGGTACCGGGGAGCTGTTTTTT.

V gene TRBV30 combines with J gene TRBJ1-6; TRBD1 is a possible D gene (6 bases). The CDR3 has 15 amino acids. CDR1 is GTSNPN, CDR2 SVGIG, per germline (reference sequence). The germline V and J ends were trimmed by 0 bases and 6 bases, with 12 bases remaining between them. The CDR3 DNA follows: TGTGCCTGGAGTGTACCCCCAGGGGTTAATTCACCCCTCCACTTT. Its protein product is CAWSVPPGVNSPLHF.

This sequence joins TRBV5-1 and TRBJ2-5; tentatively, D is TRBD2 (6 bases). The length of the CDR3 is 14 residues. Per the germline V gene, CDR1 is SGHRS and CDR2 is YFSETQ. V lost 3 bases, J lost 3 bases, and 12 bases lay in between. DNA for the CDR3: TGCGCCAGCAGCTCTTCTAGCGTCGAAGAGACCCAGTACTTC. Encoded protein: CASSSSSVEETQYF.

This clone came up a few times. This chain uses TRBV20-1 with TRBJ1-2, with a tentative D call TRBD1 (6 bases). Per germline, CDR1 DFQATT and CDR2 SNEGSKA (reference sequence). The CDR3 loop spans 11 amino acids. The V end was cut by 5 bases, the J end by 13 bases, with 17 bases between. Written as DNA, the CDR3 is TGCAGTGCTCTACAGGGTCAGGTCTGCACCTTC. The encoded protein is CSALQGQVCTF.

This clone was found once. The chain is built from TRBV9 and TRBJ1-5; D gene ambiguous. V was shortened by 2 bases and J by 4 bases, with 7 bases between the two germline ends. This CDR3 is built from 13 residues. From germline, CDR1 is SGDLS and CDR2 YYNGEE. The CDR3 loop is CASSVSTNQPQHF. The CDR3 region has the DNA TGTGCCAGCAGCGTTTCCACGAATCAGCCCCAGCATTTT.

In DNA, the CDR3 is TGTGCCAGTAGTATAGGGCGGGGGGATCAGCCCCAGCATTTT. Translating gives CASSIGRGDQPQHF. This chain joins TRBV19 and TRBJ1-5, with D possibly being TRBD1 (5 bases). Looked up from germline, CDR1 is LNHDA and CDR2 is SQIVND (reference sequence). The CDR3 extends over 14 amino acids. Trimming removed 1 base from V and 5 bases from J, with 9 bases in between.

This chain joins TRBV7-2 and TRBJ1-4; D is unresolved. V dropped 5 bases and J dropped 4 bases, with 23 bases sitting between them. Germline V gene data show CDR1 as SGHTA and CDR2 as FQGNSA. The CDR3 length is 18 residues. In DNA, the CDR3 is TGTGCCAGCAGCCCCCCCCCGTTGAGCGTACGGGGTAATGAAAAACTGTTTTTT. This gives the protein CASSPPPLSVRGNEKLFF.